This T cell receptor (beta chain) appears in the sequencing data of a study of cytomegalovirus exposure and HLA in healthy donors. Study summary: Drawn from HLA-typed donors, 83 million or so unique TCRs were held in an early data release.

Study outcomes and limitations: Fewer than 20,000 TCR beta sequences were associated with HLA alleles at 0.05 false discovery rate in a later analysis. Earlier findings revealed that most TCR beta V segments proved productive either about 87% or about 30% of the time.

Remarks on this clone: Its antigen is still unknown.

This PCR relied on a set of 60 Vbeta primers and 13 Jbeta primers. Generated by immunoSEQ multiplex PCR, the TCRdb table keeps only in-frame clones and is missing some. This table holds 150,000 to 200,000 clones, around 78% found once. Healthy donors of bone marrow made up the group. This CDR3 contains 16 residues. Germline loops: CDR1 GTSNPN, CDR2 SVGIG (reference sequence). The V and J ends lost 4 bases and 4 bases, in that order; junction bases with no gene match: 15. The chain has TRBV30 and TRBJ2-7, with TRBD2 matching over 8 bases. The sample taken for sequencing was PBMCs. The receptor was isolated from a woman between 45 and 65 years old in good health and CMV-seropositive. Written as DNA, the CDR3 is TGTGCCTGGATCGGTATCAGGGCGGGGGGCAGGTACGAGCAGTACTTC. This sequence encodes CAWIGIRAGGRYEQYF.